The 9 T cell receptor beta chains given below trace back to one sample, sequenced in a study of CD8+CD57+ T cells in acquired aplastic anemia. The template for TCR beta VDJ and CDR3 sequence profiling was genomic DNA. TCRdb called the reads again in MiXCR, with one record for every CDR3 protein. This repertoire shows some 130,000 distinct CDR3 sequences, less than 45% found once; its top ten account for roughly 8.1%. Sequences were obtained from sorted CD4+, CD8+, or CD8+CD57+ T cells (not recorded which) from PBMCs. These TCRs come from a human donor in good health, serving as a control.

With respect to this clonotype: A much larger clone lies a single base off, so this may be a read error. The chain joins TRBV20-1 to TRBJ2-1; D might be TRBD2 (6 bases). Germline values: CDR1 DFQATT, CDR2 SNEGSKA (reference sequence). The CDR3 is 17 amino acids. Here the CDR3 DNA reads TGCAGGGCTAGAGATCGTATCCTCACGGGGGCCTACAATGAGCAGTTCTTC. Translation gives CRARDRILTGAYNEQFF.

The CDR3 here is CASSTGRAGKTQYF. DNA for the CDR3: TGTGCCAGCAGTACCGGGAGGGCCGGGAAGACCCAGTACTTC. This chain links TRBV2 with TRBJ2-5; 8 nucleotides agree with TRBD2. V was pared by 5 bases and J by 6 bases, with 8 bases of the junction left unmatched. CDR3 length: 14 residues. Germline-derived CDR1 and CDR2 are SNHLY and FYNNEI.

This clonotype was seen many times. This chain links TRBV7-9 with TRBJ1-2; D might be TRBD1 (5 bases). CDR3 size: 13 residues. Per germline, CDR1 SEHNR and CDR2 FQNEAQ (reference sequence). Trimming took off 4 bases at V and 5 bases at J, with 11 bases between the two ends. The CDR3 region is CASSSTESYGYTF. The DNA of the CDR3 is TGTGCCAGCAGCTCGACAGAGAGTTATGGCTACACCTTC. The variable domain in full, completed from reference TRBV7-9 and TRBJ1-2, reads DTGVSQNPRHKITKRGQNVTFRCDPISEHNRLYWYRQTLGQGPEFLTYFQNEAQLEKSRLLSDRFSAERPKGSFSTLEIQRTEQGDSAMYLCASSSTESYGYTFGSGTRLTVV.

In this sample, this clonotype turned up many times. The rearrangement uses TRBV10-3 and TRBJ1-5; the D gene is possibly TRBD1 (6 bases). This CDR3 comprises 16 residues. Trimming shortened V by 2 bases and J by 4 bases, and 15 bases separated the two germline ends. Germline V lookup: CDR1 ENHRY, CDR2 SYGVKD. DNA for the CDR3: TGTGCCATCAGTGAGCTCCAGGGGTTAGCAAATCAGCCCCAGCATTTT. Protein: CAISELQGLANQPQHF.

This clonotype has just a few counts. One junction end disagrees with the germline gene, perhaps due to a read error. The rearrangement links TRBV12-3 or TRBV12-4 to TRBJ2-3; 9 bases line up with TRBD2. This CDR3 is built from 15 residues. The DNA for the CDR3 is TGTGCCGGCAGTTTTACCAGCGGGAGGACAGATACGCAGTATTTT. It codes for CAGSFTSGRTDTQYF.

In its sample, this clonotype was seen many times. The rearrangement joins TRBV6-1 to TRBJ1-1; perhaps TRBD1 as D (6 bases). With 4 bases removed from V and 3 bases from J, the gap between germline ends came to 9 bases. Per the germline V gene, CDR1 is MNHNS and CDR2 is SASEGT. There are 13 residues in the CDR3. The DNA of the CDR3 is TGTGCCAGCAGTGTACAGGGATACACTGAAGCTTTCTTT. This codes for CASSVQGYTEAFF.

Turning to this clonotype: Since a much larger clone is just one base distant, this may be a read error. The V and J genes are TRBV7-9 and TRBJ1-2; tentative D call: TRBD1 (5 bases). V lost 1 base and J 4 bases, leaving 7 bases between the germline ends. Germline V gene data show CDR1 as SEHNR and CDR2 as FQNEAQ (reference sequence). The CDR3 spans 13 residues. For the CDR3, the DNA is TGTGCCAGCAGCTTAGAGGGGACCTATGGCTACACCTTC. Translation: CASSLEGTYGYTF.

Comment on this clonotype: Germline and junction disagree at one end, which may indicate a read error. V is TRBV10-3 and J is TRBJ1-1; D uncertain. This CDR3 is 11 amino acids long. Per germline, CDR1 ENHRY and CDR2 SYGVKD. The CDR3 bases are TGTGCCAGCAGGAGGAACACTGTAGCTTTCTTT. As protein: CASRRNTVAFF.

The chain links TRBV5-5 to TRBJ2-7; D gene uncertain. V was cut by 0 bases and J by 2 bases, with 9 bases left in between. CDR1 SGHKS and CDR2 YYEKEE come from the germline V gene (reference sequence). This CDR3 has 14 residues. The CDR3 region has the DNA TGTGCCAGCAGCTTGGCGGTTGGAACCTACGAGCAGTACTTC. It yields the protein CASSLAVGTYEQYF.